This TCR beta chain is from a study of shared clonotypes between healthy human individuals. Notes on the study in general: In the sorted subsets, rarefaction showed sequencing was incomplete despite large depth. Memory subsets had estimated richness that was generally smaller than that of naive subsets.

The CDR3 contains 14 residues. Germline loops: CDR1 SGHDT, CDR2 YYEEEE. V lost 4 bases, J lost 5 bases, and 7 bases stayed unmatched. About this clone: Antigen unknown.

Donors were healthy HIV-negative adults without recently reported acute infections or vaccinations. Within Nashville, Tennessee resided all donors, each a Caucasian adult. Sequenced by immunoSEQ multiplex PCR; TCRdb stores in-frame clones only, minus some. This table has around 2,000,000 clones, 90% to 95% appearing once. The sequence came from a man between 18 and 35 years old in good health. V is TRBV5-6 and J is TRBJ1-1, with 8 bases identical to TRBD1. Sample: naive CD4+ T cells sorted from blood. Indicated subset: CD45RA+ positively selected. The CDR3 loop is CASSRRTGRTEAFF. The CDR3 DNA is TGTGCCAGCAGCCGACGGACAGGGAGAACTGAAGCTTTCTTT.